Listed below are T cell receptor beta chains from one sample, sequenced in a study of monozygotic twins with inflammatory bowel disease. TCRdb reworked the 5' RACE reads into one entry per CDR3 protein, no DNA. Recorded here are over 150,000 distinct CDR3 sequences; the top ten clones represent approximately 2.4%. Source material: blood. The receptors stem from a human donor with ulcerative colitis or Crohn's disease, or a healthy co-twin of an affected twin (not recorded which). Both conserved end residues are part of each CDR3.

>14|TRBV3-1|TRBJ1-1
CASSQRWRDTEAFF
>14|TRBV18|TRBJ2-7
CASSPLDKPYEQYF
>14|TRBV3-1|TRBJ2-2
CASSQDIATGELFF
>14|TRBV3-1|TRBJ2-3
CASSQTRSTDTQYF
>13|TRBV12-3/TRBV12-4|TRBJ2-2
CATSRGATGELFF
>14|TRBV7-2|TRBJ1-1
CASSTLSGESEAFF
>16|TRBV6-5|TRBJ2-7
CASSYSRFEGNNEQYF
>13|TRBV2|TRBJ2-7
CASSESNISPQYF
>16|TRBV5-4|TRBJ2-2
CASSFRRTSDTGELFF
>16|TRBV12-3/TRBV12-4|TRBJ2-4
CASSSWTGPAKNIQYF
>14|TRBV19|TRBJ2-7
CASRRDANSYEQYF
>14|TRBV20-1|TRBJ2-2
CSANTGHFTGELFF
>13|TRBV12-3/TRBV12-4|TRBJ1-1
CASGGTLNTEAFF
>14|TRBV9|TRBJ1-3
CASTNRTSGNTIYF
>13|TRBV27|TRBJ1-2
CASSLTGVYGYTF
>18|TRBV5-6|TRBJ2-1
CASSLWLAGGPRENEQFF
>15|TRBV5-1|TRBJ1-3
CASSADSRPGNTIYF
>15|TRBV19|TRBJ2-1
CASTTSVVSYNEQFF
>15|TRBV11-2|TRBJ2-3
CASSLLGQDTDTQYF
>14|TRBV6-1|TRBJ1-1
CASSTQVGDTEAFF
>14|TRBV12-3/TRBV12-4|TRBJ1-5
CASSLERGNQPQHF
>16|TRBV18|TRBJ2-3
CASSPRSGWGADTQYF
>15|TRBV12-3/TRBV12-4|TRBJ2-1
CASSLQRTSSNEQFF
>14|TRBV28|TRBJ2-7
CASSPFGGVAEQYF
>15|TRBV12-3/TRBV12-4|TRBJ2-7
CASSPSGRSSYEQYF
>14|TRBV20-1|TRBJ1-3
CSARDRVSGNTIYF
>15|TRBV5-1|TRBJ1-1
CASSISGTENTEAFF
>18|TRBV4-3|TRBJ1-4
CASSQKTYFLAANEKLFF
>13|TRBV6-5|TRBJ2-1
CASSTGQVNEQFF
>13|TRBV29-1|TRBJ1-1
CSGLTGGNTEAFF
>12|TRBV20-1|TRBJ1-6
CSAATVSSPLHF
>12|TRBV29-1|TRBJ1-1
CSVFDRFTEAFF
>14|TRBV5-6|TRBJ2-7
CASSLRRQSYEQYF
>14|TRBV5-1|TRBJ1-1
CASSYDRGRTEAFF
>13|TRBV20-1|TRBJ2-5
CSAILRELETQYF
>15|TRBV7-3|TRBJ2-2
CASSPQKGWAGELFF
>15|TRBV7-8|TRBJ2-7
CASSPGLAGGREQYF
>14|TRBV28|TRBJ2-5
CASLSDRAQETQYF
>14|TRBV5-1|TRBJ2-5
CASSLSASQETQYF
>14|TRBV12-3/TRBV12-4|TRBJ1-1
CASRTHREYTEAFF
>15|TRBV27|TRBJ2-2
CASSQDRGLSGELFF
>14|TRBV4-1|TRBJ2-5
CASSQVSVQETQYF
>20|TRBV4-3|TRBJ2-2
CASSQGWVPELGPNTGELFF
>14|TRBV7-2|TRBJ2-3
CASSLAPNTDTQYF
>13|TRBV28|TRBJ1-3
CASSLSSLDTIYF
>16|TRBV5-4|TRBJ1-3
CASSPGQGWSENTIYF
>14|TRBV20-1|TRBJ2-1
CSARPPPRYNEQFF
>12|TRBV12-3/TRBV12-4|TRBJ1-1
CASRWGRSEAFF
>13|TRBV7-6|TRBJ1-5
CASSIDGNQPQHF
>12|TRBV20-1|TRBJ2-3
CSARFATDTQYF
>12|TRBV20-1|TRBJ2-2
CSAHENTGELFF
>14|TRBV7-3|TRBJ1-2
CASSLKISDVDYTF
>16|TRBV5-1|TRBJ2-3
CASSLVDSVSTDTQYF
>16|TRBV7-9|TRBJ2-1
CASSTRGGAAYNEQFF